This T cell receptor (beta chain) is drawn from a study of blood T cells in healthy people across ages. Alongside a J-beta primer mix, a sample-barcoded 5' primer served in a second PCR lasting about 7 to 11 cycles. TCRdb reanalysed the 5' RACE reads using MiXCR and keeps one entry per CDR3 protein. This table holds more than 500,000 distinct CDR3 sequences, 25% to 35% found once. This CDR3 is built from 16 residues. Losses at the gene ends were 4 bases for V and 0 bases for J; bases not matched to a gene: 7. Germline CDR1 is SGDLS and CDR2 is YYNGEE. The same data also went into a second study, on T cells of mothers and their children.

The V gene is TRBV9, the J gene TRBJ1-3, with 7 positions matching TRBD1. The source material was blood. The origin of this receptor is a boy aged 2 to 10 in good health. The CDR3 bases are TGTGCCAGCAGCTCCCTGGGACAGAACTCTGGAAACACCATATATTTT. Translating it yields CASSSLGQNSGNTIYF.